The 29 T cell receptor beta chains below all came from one sample that was sequenced in a study of cytomegalovirus exposure and HLA in healthy donors. Amplification used 60 Vbeta primers and 13 Jbeta primers. The data were produced by immunoSEQ multiplex PCR, yet TCRdb's version contains in-frame clones alone and is incomplete. Among about 140,000 clones listed, almost 85% were seen once. Sequencing used PBMCs. The receptor source for this set is a man aged 25 to 40 in good health and CMV-seropositive.

The chain links TRBV19 to TRBJ2-2; D remains ambiguous. From germline, CDR1 is LNHDA and CDR2 SQIVND (reference sequence). The CDR3 runs 13 residues. Trimming removed 11 bases at V and 5 bases at J, with 15 bases between. DNA for the CDR3: TGTGCCGCAACAGCAGTTAGGACCGGGGAGCTGTTTTTT. Protein product: CAATAVRTGELFF. Full variable domain (remainder filled in from reference TRBV19 and TRBJ2-2): DGGITQSPKYLFRKEGQNVTLSCEQNLNHDAMYWYRQDPGQGLRLIYYSQIVNDFQKGDIAEGYSVSREKKESFPLTVTSAQKNPTAFYLCAATAVRTGELFFGEGSRLTVL.

The V and J genes are TRBV28 and TRBJ1-3, with 7 bases lining up with TRBD1. V lost 5 bases to trimming and J lost 0 bases; unmatched junction nucleotides: 7. The CDR3 extends over 16 amino acids. Germline V lookup: CDR1 MDHEN, CDR2 SYDVKM. CDR3 coding DNA: TGTGCCAGCAGTCCTTGGACAGGCGGCTCTGGAAACACCATATATTTT. Amino acid sequence: CASSPWTGGSGNTIYF.

The genes are TRBV7-9 and TRBJ1-4; 7 nucleotides match TRBD1. Germline V CDR1 and CDR2: SEHNR, FQNEAQ (reference sequence). This CDR3 is 14 amino acids long. The trim removed 2 bases at V and 4 bases at J, leaving 1 base unmatched. In nucleotides, the CDR3 is TGTGCCAGCAGCTTAAGGGACAGTAATGAAAAACTGTTTTTT. It specifies CASSLRDSNEKLFF.

CDR3 coding DNA: TGTGCCACGGGGCGGGAGGGCTATGGCTACACCTTC. This gives the protein CATGREGYGYTF. The rearrangement uses TRBV28 and TRBJ1-2, with D tentatively TRBD1 (5 bases). The V end lost 10 bases, the J end lost 4 bases, and 13 bases lay between the germline ends. There are 12 residues in the CDR3. The germline gives CDR1 MDHEN, CDR2 SYDVKM.

V is TRBV2 and J is TRBJ2-7, with no clear D. The CDR3 has 11 amino acids. From germline, CDR1 is SNHLY and CDR2 FYNNEI. V was pared by 8 bases and J by 6 bases, with 11 bases between. The CDR3 DNA sequence: TGTGCCAGCTCCTCAGGTACCGAGCAGTACTTC. Amino acid sequence: CASSSGTEQYF.

The count of this clone is one. The V and J genes are TRBV19 and TRBJ2-1, with 10 bases that match TRBD2. The CDR3 contains 15 residues. CDR1 is LNHDA, CDR2 SQIVND, per germline (reference sequence). V was pared by 5 bases and J by 7 bases, with 8 bases of the junction left unmatched. The CDR3 region has the DNA TGTGCCAGTAGTGAGAGCGGGGGGGCCTCGAATGAGCAGTTCTTC. Translated, it gives CASSESGGASNEQFF. The full variable domain, with the rest looked up from reference TRBV19 and TRBJ2-1, is DGGITQSPKYLFRKEGQNVTLSCEQNLNHDAMYWYRQDPGQGLRLIYYSQIVNDFQKGDIAEGYSVSREKKESFPLTVTSAQKNPTAFYLCASSESGGASNEQFFGPGTRLTVL.

The chain has TRBV28 and TRBJ1-5; 7 nucleotides align to TRBD1. V dropped 6 bases and J dropped 2; count of bases not matched to a gene: 13. The germline gives CDR1 MDHEN, CDR2 SYDVKM. CDR3 size: 17 residues. Here the CDR3 reads CASSPGVHRGGNQPQHF. The CDR3 DNA reads as TGTGCCAGCAGCCCGGGGGTTCACAGGGGCGGCAATCAGCCCCAGCATTTT.

The chain uses TRBV6-4 and TRBJ1-1; D unclear. Per the germline V gene, CDR1 is MRHNA and CDR2 is SNTAGT. This CDR3 spans 13 amino acids. V lost 0 bases to trimming and J lost 5 bases, with 7 bases between them. CDR3 in amino acids: CASSDSRGTEAFF. The CDR3 DNA sequence: TGTGCCAGCAGTGACTCAAGAGGTACTGAAGCTTTCTTT.

This clone showed up just once. The chain uses TRBV12-5 and TRBJ2-2, with D maybe TRBD2 (5 bases). CDR3 length: 13 residues. The V end was cut by 6 bases, the J end by 2 bases, with 7 bases between. Germline assignment: CDR1 LGHNT and CDR2 FRNRAP. The CDR3 spells CASGTTNTGELFF. The CDR3 DNA sequence: TGTGCTAGTGGGACTACTAACACCGGGGAGCTGTTTTTT.

V usage is TRBV2 and J usage is TRBJ2-7, with D possibly being TRBD1 (6 bases). This CDR3 has 15 amino acids. Between the trimmed V and J ends, which lost 5 bases and 6 bases, there was a span of 20 bases. Per the germline V gene, CDR1 is SNHLY and CDR2 is FYNNEI. The CDR3 protein is CASSRISGTTSEQYF. In DNA form, the CDR3 reads TGTGCCAGCAGTAGAATCTCCGGGACAACGAGCGAGCAGTACTTC.

V and J are TRBV18 and TRBJ2-7; 7 bases are shared with TRBD1. V shed 2 bases and J 4 bases; nucleotides not matched to a gene: 2. This CDR3 is built from 13 residues. From germline, CDR1 is KGHSH and CDR2 LQKENI. The CDR3 DNA is TGTGCCAGCTCACCATCGACAGGGTACGAGCAGTACTTC. Amino acid sequence: CASSPSTGYEQYF.

V and J are TRBV15 and TRBJ1-1; 7 bases agree with TRBD1. With 0 bases clipped from V and 0 bases from J, the junction kept 16 bases outside the gene matches. Germline CDR1 reads LNHNV; CDR2 reads YYDKDF (reference sequence). CDR3 size: 20 residues. The CDR3 bases are TGTGCCACCAGCAGAGAGGGGTTTTCGACAGGGTCGACTGTGAACACTGAAGCTTTCTTT. Protein: CATSREGFSTGSTVNTEAFF.

V usage is TRBV5-4 and J usage is TRBJ2-7; D might be TRBD1 (6 bases). The CDR3 runs to 14 residues. Germline V gene data show CDR1 as SGHNT and CDR2 as YYREEE (reference sequence). Trimming shortened V by 4 bases and J by 2 bases, and 13 bases separated the two germline ends. CDR3 residues: CASSATTGTYEQYF. In DNA, the CDR3 is TGTGCCAGCAGCGCTACAACAGGGACCTACGAGCAGTACTTC.

The chain combines TRBV28 with TRBJ1-3, with D tentatively TRBD1 (6 bases). The V and J ends lost 1 base and 12 bases respectively, with 19 bases between them. The V gene's germline CDR1 is MDHEN and CDR2 SYDVKM. The CDR3 totals 15 residues. The CDR3 region has the DNA TGTGCCAGCAGTTTATCAGATCTTGGCGGACAGATCATATATTTT. Translation gives CASSLSDLGGQIIYF.

A few counts support this clone. The J gene is TRBJ1-3, the V gene TRBV5-4; D is unresolved. The CDR3 runs 14 residues. Germline CDR1 is SGHNT and CDR2 is YYREEE (reference sequence). Trimming stripped 1 base from V and 1 base from J, with 6 bases between. CDR3 coding DNA: TGTGCCAGCAGCTTGACGGGTTCTGGAAACACCATATATTTT. It specifies CASSLTGSGNTIYF.

The J gene is TRBJ2-5, the V gene TRBV27; D is unresolved. The J call may be incorrect, as the DNA end agrees better with TRBJ2-7. CDR1 is MNHEY, CDR2 SMNVEV, per germline (reference sequence). There are 13 residues in the CDR3. The CDR3 nucleotides are TGTGCCAGCAGGAACACGGACTCCTACGAGCAGTACTTC. Translating gives CASRNTDSYEQYF.

The chain joins TRBV7-3 to TRBJ1-5; D gene unclear. V was trimmed by 5 bases and J by 1 base, leaving 3 bases between them. Germline V gives CDR1 SGHTA, CDR2 FQGTGA. The CDR3 loop spans 12 amino acids. The CDR3 reads CASSPSNQPQHF. The CDR3 DNA is TGTGCCAGCAGCCCGAGCAATCAGCCCCAGCATTTT.

The chain's CDR3 is CASSIQGQGMGEKLFF. The CDR3 region has the DNA TGCGCCAGCAGCATCCAGGGACAGGGAATGGGGGAAAAACTGTTTTTT. The rearrangement joins TRBV5-1 to TRBJ1-4, with 9 bases fitting TRBD1. The CDR3 totals 16 residues. V gave up 4 bases and J gave up 8 bases; unmatched junction bases: 12. Germline V gene lookup returns CDR1 SGHRS and CDR2 YFSETQ.

The chain is built from TRBV6-6 and TRBJ2-2, with D maybe TRBD2 (6 bases). The CDR3 has 13 amino acids. V was cut by 7 bases and J by 6 bases, with 12 bases left in between. CDR1 is MNHNY and CDR2 is SVGAGI in the germline V gene (reference sequence). The CDR3 nucleotides are TGTGCCAGCACCCCGCCGGGGGCCGGGGAGCTGTTTTTT. Its translation: CASTPPGAGELFF.

CDR3 sequence: CASSVRAGGVADTQYF. CDR3 DNA: TGTGCCAGCAGCGTTAGGGCGGGGGGGGTGGCAGATACGCAGTATTTT. This chain links TRBV9 with TRBJ2-3, with TRBD2 matching over 9 bases. Trimming took 2 bases from V and 4 from J; bases not matched to a gene: 8. Germline V gene sequence: CDR1 SGDLS, CDR2 YYNGEE. The CDR3 totals 16 residues.

The chain links TRBV6-6 to TRBJ1-5; 9 positions match TRBD1. Germline CDR1 is MNHNY and CDR2 is SVGAGI (reference sequence). This CDR3 has 15 amino acids. Trimming at V came to 5 bases and at J to 3 bases, leaving 5 bases not matched to a gene. CDR3 region: CASSTGTGYNQPQHF. The CDR3 DNA sequence: TGTGCCAGCAGTACCGGGACAGGGTACAATCAGCCCCAGCATTTT.

This clone is a singleton in its sample. The chain uses TRBV28 and TRBJ2-2; 7 bases fit TRBD1. The CDR3 loop spans 16 amino acids. Germline trimming cut 6 bases from V and 4 bases from J; bases unmatched to any gene: 11. In germline, CDR1 is MDHEN, CDR2 SYDVKM. DNA for the CDR3: TGTGCCAGCAGCAGTAGCACAGGGGTCCTCACCGGGGAGCTGTTTTTT. Protein sequence: CASSSSTGVLTGELFF.

J is TRBJ2-1 and V is TRBV7-9, with 7 bases fitting TRBD1. Germline V lookup: CDR1 SEHNR, CDR2 FQNEAQ (reference sequence). V lost 5 bases, J lost 6 bases, and 13 bases stayed unmatched. This CDR3 comprises 16 residues. The CDR3 spells CASSRRDSARVNEQFF. The CDR3 DNA follows: TGTGCCAGCAGCCGTCGGGACAGCGCTAGGGTCAATGAGCAGTTCTTC.

The rearrangement uses TRBV15 and TRBJ2-1; 9 nucleotides match TRBD2. The V gene end was trimmed by 4 bases and the J gene end by 5 bases; junction bases not matched to a gene: 6. The CDR3 is 15 amino acids. CDR1 is LNHNV and CDR2 is YYDKDF in the germline V gene (reference sequence). In DNA, the CDR3 is TGTGCCACCAGCACCGGACTAGCGAGGGACAATGAGCAGTTCTTC. Translating gives CATSTGLARDNEQFF.

The chain joins TRBV28 to TRBJ1-3; TRBD1 matches at 7 bases. The CDR3 is 15 amino acids. V was clipped by 6 bases and J by 2 bases; unmatched bases: 7. The germline V gene encodes CDR1 MDHEN and CDR2 SYDVKM. The CDR3 DNA reads TGTGCCAGCAGACCAGACAGGGTGCCTGGAAACACCATATATTTT. Residues: CASRPDRVPGNTIYF.

The gene calls are TRBV7-9 and TRBJ2-2, with TRBD1 identical over 7 bases. The CDR3 contains 15 residues. CDR1 is SEHNR, CDR2 FQNEAQ, per germline (reference sequence). V lost 5 bases and J lost 4; bases outside the gene matches: 7. This CDR3 is CASSRNTGVTGELFF. The CDR3 DNA reads TGTGCCAGCAGCCGGAACACAGGGGTCACCGGGGAGCTGTTTTTT.

This clone was seen a few times. The V call is TRBV6-1, the J call TRBJ2-7, with D uncertain. There are 13 residues in the CDR3. CDR1 is MNHNS, CDR2 SASEGT, per germline. Deletions cut 2 bases from V and 5 bases from J, with 10 bases between. The CDR3 DNA sequence: TGTGCCAGCAGTGAACCGCAGATCCACGAGCAGTACTTC. As protein: CASSEPQIHEQYF.

The chain is built from TRBV11-2 and TRBJ1-4; maybe TRBD1 (5 bases). Trimming shortened V by 5 bases and J by 7 bases, and 8 bases separated the two germline ends. Germline CDR1 SGHAT, CDR2 FQNNGV. CDR3 length: 12 amino acids. In nucleotides, the CDR3 is TGTGCCAGCAGCGGGAGGGGTGAAAAACTGTTTTTT. This sequence encodes CASSGRGEKLFF.

The chain combines TRBV30 with TRBJ2-2, with D perhaps TRBD2 (5 bases). Deletions cut 0 bases from V and 0 bases from J, with 11 bases between. There are 16 residues in the CDR3. Germline assignment: CDR1 GTSNPN and CDR2 SVGIG (reference sequence). CDR3 loop: CAWSVLGIANTGELFF. CDR3 DNA sequence: TGTGCCTGGAGTGTACTAGGAATCGCGAACACCGGGGAGCTGTTTTTT.